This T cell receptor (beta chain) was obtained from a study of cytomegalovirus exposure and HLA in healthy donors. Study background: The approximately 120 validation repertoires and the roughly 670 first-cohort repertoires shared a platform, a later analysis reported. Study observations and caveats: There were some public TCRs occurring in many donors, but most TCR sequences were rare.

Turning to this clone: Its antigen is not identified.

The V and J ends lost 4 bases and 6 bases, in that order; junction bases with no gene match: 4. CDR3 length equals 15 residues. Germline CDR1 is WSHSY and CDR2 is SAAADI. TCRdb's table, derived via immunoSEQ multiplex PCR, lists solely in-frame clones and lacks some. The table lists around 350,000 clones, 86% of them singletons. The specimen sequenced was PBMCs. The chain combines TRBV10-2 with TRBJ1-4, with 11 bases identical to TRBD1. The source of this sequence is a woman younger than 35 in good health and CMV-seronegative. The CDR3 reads CASSGPGQGDEKLFF. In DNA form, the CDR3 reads TGCGCCAGCAGTGGGCCGGGACAGGGGGATGAAAAACTGTTTTTT.